The 5 T cell receptor beta chains below come from one sample, sequenced in a study of early T cells in non-severe SARS-CoV-2 infection. Each CDR3 protein gets one entry after TCRdb re-called the 5' RACE reads with MiXCR. The sample contains around 80,000 distinct CDR3 sequences, about 10% of which appear only once. Sequencing used whole blood, obtained at baseline. These receptors originate from an adult who was a healthcare worker with PCR-confirmed SARS-CoV-2 infection or an uninfected control (not recorded which).

This clonotype showed up many times. In DNA, the CDR3 is TGTGCCAGCAGCGATCCGGGACTAGCGTCGCAGTATTTT. Translated: CASSDPGLASQYF. This chain joins TRBV9 and TRBJ2-3, with TRBD2 matching 10 bases. Per the germline V gene, CDR1 is SGDLS and CDR2 is YYNGEE. The CDR3 contains 13 residues. The J segment lost 10 bases and the V segment lost 3 bases, leaving 5 bases of the junction unmatched. Variable domain in full (rest from reference TRBV9 and TRBJ2-3): DSGVTQTPKHLITATGQRVTLRCSPRSGDLSVYWYQQSLDQGLQFLIQYYNGEERAKGNILERFSAQQFPDLHSELNLSSLELGDSALYFCASSDPGLASQYFGPGTRLTVL.

The chain is built from TRBV5-4 and TRBJ2-7; 8 bases match TRBD1. The CDR3 totals 15 residues. Trimming at V came to 4 bases and at J to 0 bases, leaving 6 bases not matched to a gene. Germline CDR1 reads SGHNT; CDR2 reads YYREEE (reference sequence). The DNA for the CDR3 is TGTGCCAGCAGCAAGACAGGGGCGCTCTCCTACGAGCAGTACTTC. The encoded protein is CASSKTGALSYEQYF.

The V and J genes are TRBV15 and TRBJ2-1, with 12 bases matching TRBD2. The CDR3 extends over 16 amino acids. Germline CDR1 LNHNV, CDR2 YYDKDF (reference sequence). V shed 1 base and J 5 bases; nucleotides not matched to a gene: 3. CDR3 in DNA: TGTGCCACCAGCAGAGCTAGCGGGAGGGCCAACAATGAGCAGTTCTTC. This translates into CATSRASGRANNEQFF.

The sample holds a few counts of this clonotype. J is TRBJ1-3 and V is TRBV28; 7 bases are a match to TRBD1. CDR1 and CDR2 (germline): MDHEN, SYDVKM. The junction had 7 bases not matched to a gene; V was cut back by 4 bases and J by 4 bases. The CDR3 is made up of 15 amino acids. The CDR3 DNA reads TGTGCCAGCAGTTCTCAGACAGGGACGGGAAACACCATATATTTT. Translating gives CASSSQTGTGNTIYF.

This clonotype was recorded at least ten times. The gene calls are TRBV4-2 and TRBJ1-2; D ambiguous. The V gene's germline CDR1 is LGHNA and CDR2 YNFKEQ. The CDR3 is 15 amino acids. Trimming took 1 base from V and 4 from J, leaving 13 bases between them. CDR3 sequence: CASSQVGQRLYGYTF. Written as DNA, the CDR3 is TGTGCCAGCAGCCAAGTAGGCCAGAGGCTCTATGGCTACACCTTC.